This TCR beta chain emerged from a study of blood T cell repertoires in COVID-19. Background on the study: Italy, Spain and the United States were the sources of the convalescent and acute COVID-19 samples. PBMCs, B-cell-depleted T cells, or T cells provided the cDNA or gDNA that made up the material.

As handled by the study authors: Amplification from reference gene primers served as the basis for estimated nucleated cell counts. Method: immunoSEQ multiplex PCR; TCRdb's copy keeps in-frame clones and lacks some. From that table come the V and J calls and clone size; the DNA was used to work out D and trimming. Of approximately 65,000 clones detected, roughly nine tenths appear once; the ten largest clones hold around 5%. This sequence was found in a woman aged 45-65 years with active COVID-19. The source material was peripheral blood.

CDR3 amino acids: CASSLSSSYNSPLHF. The CDR3 nucleotides read TGTGCCAGCTCACTGTCTAGCTCCTATAATTCACCCCTCCACTTT. The chain employs TRBV18 and TRBJ1-6; D not certain. Germline CDR1 is KGHSH and CDR2 is LQKENI. Deletions cut 4 bases from V and 0 bases from J, with 7 bases between. CDR3 size: 15 residues.